Each of the 23 T cell receptor beta chains below was sequenced from the same sample in a study of long-term antiretroviral therapy in people with HIV. Investigators performed immunoSEQ version v3.0 at survey level. Profiling relied on immunoSEQ multiplex PCR, and the TCRdb table lists in-frame clones only, not all of them. The data contain about 11,000 clones, roughly 79% of them singletons. The specimen was unsorted PBMCs, collected at the start of antiretroviral therapy, before treatment. The receptor set was obtained from a man aged 25 to 40 with HIV.

Here the CDR3 reads CASSEEASGSHEQFF. DNA of the CDR3: TGTGCCAGCAGTGAAGAGGCTAGCGGGAGCCATGAGCAGTTCTTC. The rearrangement links TRBV6-1 to TRBJ2-1; 10 bases line up with TRBD2. The CDR3 runs to 15 residues. The V gene's germline CDR1 is MNHNS and CDR2 SASEGT. The V segment lost 1 base and the J segment 8 bases; nucleotides outside the gene matches: 5.

This clone was observed a few times. The CDR3 protein is CASSQDSGMRNQPQHF. The CDR3 bases are TGTGCCAGCAGCCAAGATTCAGGGATGCGCAATCAGCCCCAGCATTTT. The V and J genes are TRBV4-2 and TRBJ1-5; D might be TRBD1 (5 bases). Germline CDR1 and CDR2: LGHNA and YNFKEQ. The V end was cut by 0 bases, the J end by 2 bases, with 11 bases between. This CDR3 is 16 amino acids long.

The chain recombines TRBV9 with TRBJ2-7, with 10 nucleotides matching TRBD2. The germline V gene encodes CDR1 SGDLS and CDR2 YYNGEE. This CDR3 contains 16 residues. V lost 0 bases to trimming and J lost 1 base; unmatched junction nucleotides: 4. Here the CDR3 reads CASSVGPSGGSYEQYF. CDR3 DNA sequence: TGTGCCAGCAGCGTAGGACCTAGCGGGGGATCCTACGAGCAGTACTTC.

The genes are TRBV5-1 and TRBJ2-3; D might be TRBD2 (5 bases). CDR3 size: 14 residues. Germline values: CDR1 SGHRS, CDR2 YFSETQ. V was clipped by 0 bases and J by 3 bases, with 8 bases between them. The CDR3 spells CASSLGGGTDTQYF. CDR3 sequence (DNA): TGCGCCAGCAGCTTGGGCGGAGGTACAGATACGCAGTATTTT.

The chain couples TRBV27 to TRBJ2-5; D is uncertain. The CDR3 is 13 amino acids. V lost 2 bases, J lost 9 bases, and 13 bases lay in between. Looked up from germline, CDR1 is MNHEY and CDR2 is SMNVEV (reference sequence). The DNA for the CDR3 is TGTGCCAGCAGTTTAGGCAGCCGTCGCTCCCAGTACTTC. It yields the protein CASSLGSRRSQYF.

This clone was counted a few times. The chain combines TRBV6-5 with TRBJ2-1, with a tentative D call TRBD2 (7 bases). The CDR3 spans 12 residues. Trimming pared 8 bases from V and 7 bases from J, leaving 12 bases between. The V gene's germline CDR1 is MNHEY and CDR2 SVGAGI. In nucleotides, the CDR3 is TGTGCCAGCGGGGGGGCATGGAATGAGCAGTTCTTC. Amino acids: CASGGAWNEQFF.

The DNA for the CDR3 is TGTGCCAGCATCGGCGACCCAACAGGGGGGGAATATAATGAAAAACTGTTTTTT. This translates into CASIGDPTGGEYNEKLFF. J is TRBJ1-4 and V is TRBV28; TRBD1 aligns across 8 bases. Germline trimming cut 7 bases from V and 4 bases from J; bases unmatched to any gene: 17. Germline V lookup: CDR1 MDHEN, CDR2 SYDVKM. There are 18 residues in the CDR3.

The chain joins TRBV7-9 to TRBJ2-1; TRBD2 matches at 10 bases. Germline V gives CDR1 SEHNR, CDR2 FQNEAQ (reference sequence). The CDR3 sequence is 15 residues long. V was pared by 5 bases and J by 3 bases, with 4 bases of the junction left unmatched. CDR3 nucleotides: TGTGCCAGCAGCGCCGGGACTAGCGTCTACAATGAGCAGTTCTTC. As protein: CASSAGTSVYNEQFF.

J is TRBJ2-7 and V is TRBV5-1; D may be TRBD2 (6 bases). The germline V gene encodes CDR1 SGHRS and CDR2 YFSETQ. The CDR3 extends over 15 amino acids. V was cut by 0 bases and J by 4 bases, with 14 bases left in between. The CDR3 region is CASSLAWGVGYEQYF. DNA for the CDR3: TGCGCCAGCAGCTTGGCCTGGGGGGTCGGTTACGAGCAGTACTTC.

J is TRBJ1-4 and V is TRBV4-1, with 9 bases aligning to TRBD1. Per the germline V gene, CDR1 is MGHRA and CDR2 is YSYEKL. The CDR3 sequence is 14 residues long. Trimming at V came to 3 bases and at J to 16 bases, leaving 12 bases not matched to a gene. CDR3 sequence: CASSHPGQGDTAFF. Written as DNA, the CDR3 is TGCGCCAGCAGCCATCCGGGACAGGGTGATACTGCGTTTTTT.

The chain links TRBV29-1 to TRBJ2-5; the match to TRBD2 covers 13 bases. The CDR3 covers 16 residues. The V segment lost 5 bases and the J segment 4 bases; nucleotides outside the gene matches: 10. The germline CDR1 and CDR2 sequences are SQVTM and ANQGSEA. The chain's CDR3 is CSVQKRTSGSGETQYF. CDR3 DNA sequence: TGCAGCGTTCAGAAACGGACTAGCGGGAGTGGAGAGACCCAGTACTTC.

The CDR3 here is CASSYARVSYEQYF. The CDR3, as DNA: TGTGCCAGCAGTTATGCCCGGGTCTCCTACGAGCAGTACTTC. The gene calls are TRBV6-5 and TRBJ2-7; D ambiguous. Trimming removed 3 bases from V and 0 bases from J, with 9 bases in between. This CDR3 is 14 amino acids long. Germline values: CDR1 MNHEY, CDR2 SVGAGI.

V usage is TRBV10-3 and J usage is TRBJ2-2; D not certain. The CDR3 runs to 12 residues. Per germline, CDR1 ENHRY and CDR2 SYGVKD. V lost 2 bases and J lost 6, with 4 bases in between. In DNA form, the CDR3 reads TGTGCCATCAGTGAGGAGGCCGGGGAGCTGTTTTTT. Amino acid sequence: CAISEEAGELFF.

J is TRBJ2-5 and V is TRBV29-1; perhaps D is TRBD1 or TRBD2 (6 bases each). Per the germline V gene, CDR1 is SQVTM and CDR2 is ANQGSEA. V lost 6 bases and J 5 bases, leaving 19 bases between the germline ends. The CDR3 is made up of 14 amino acids. CDR3 nucleotides: TGCAGCGTACTCCACGCCGGGGGCGGGGAGACCCAGTACTTC. This translates into CSVLHAGGGETQYF.

The chain carries TRBV6-1 and TRBJ1-1; D is undetermined. CDR1 and CDR2 (germline): MNHNS, SASEGT. V dropped 2 bases and J dropped 7 bases, with 8 bases sitting between them. The length of the CDR3 is 12 residues. CDR3 in amino acids: CASSESLLEAFF. The CDR3 DNA follows: TGTGCCAGCAGTGAAAGCCTACTTGAAGCTTTCTTT.

This sequence joins TRBV28 and TRBJ2-1; tentative D call: TRBD2 (6 bases). The CDR3 loop spans 15 amino acids. The germline V gene has CDR1 MDHEN and CDR2 SYDVKM. The ends were cut back, 2 bases at V and 2 bases at J, with 10 bases in the middle. CDR3 in amino acids: CASSLGDSPYNEQFF. The CDR3 coding sequence is TGTGCCAGCAGTTTAGGGGACTCACCCTACAATGAGCAGTTCTTC.

The chain uses TRBV7-2 and TRBJ2-2, with D tentatively TRBD2 (6 bases). The germline V and J ends were trimmed by 5 bases and 1 base, with 14 bases remaining between them. Germline V gives CDR1 SGHTA, CDR2 FQGNSA. The CDR3 totals 16 residues. Written as DNA, the CDR3 is TGTGCCAGCAGCCGACCCGGGGGTGGGAACACCGGGGAGCTGTTTTTT. This translates into CASSRPGGGNTGELFF. The full variable domain, with the rest looked up from reference TRBV7-2 and TRBJ2-2, is GAGVSQSPSNKVTEKGKDVELRCDPISGHTALYWYRQSLGQGLEFLIYFQGNSAPDKSGLPSDRFSAERTGGSVSTLTIQRTQQEDSAVYLCASSRPGGGNTGELFFGEGSRLTVL.

The V and J genes are TRBV14 and TRBJ2-7; 7 nucleotides align to TRBD1. With V trimmed by 1 base and J by 3 bases, 6 bases remained unmatched. The germline V gene has CDR1 SGHDN and CDR2 FVKESK. The CDR3 extends over 15 amino acids. The CDR3 sequence is CASSQGRDSVYEQYF. In DNA form, the CDR3 reads TGTGCCAGCAGCCAAGGCCGGGACAGCGTCTACGAGCAGTACTTC.

The chain is built from TRBV7-2 and TRBJ1-1; 9 nucleotides align to TRBD1. Trimming took 8 bases from V and 4 from J; bases not matched to a gene: 8. In germline, CDR1 is SGHTA, CDR2 FQGNSA. The CDR3 is made up of 14 amino acids. The CDR3 loop is CASGPGQGRTEAFF. The CDR3 DNA sequence: TGTGCCAGCGGCCCGGGACAGGGTCGCACTGAAGCTTTCTTT.

V gene TRBV6-5 combines with J gene TRBJ2-7, with TRBD1 as a possible D gene (5 bases). This CDR3 spans 15 amino acids. Looked up from germline, CDR1 is MNHEY and CDR2 is SVGAGI. V was cut by 7 bases and J by 5 bases, with 21 bases left in between. CDR3 bases: TGTGCCAGCAAACCGAACCAGGGTTCTCCTGACGAGCAGTACTTC. Translating it yields CASKPNQGSPDEQYF.

V and J are TRBV30 and TRBJ1-4; perhaps TRBD1 as D (5 bases). Germline V gives CDR1 GTSNPN, CDR2 SVGIG (reference sequence). V lost 2 bases, J lost 10 bases, and 17 bases lay in between. The CDR3 consists of 14 residues. CDR3 DNA sequence: TGTGCCTGGAGTTTTGCAGACCAAAGGGGAAAACTGTTTTTT. This gives the protein CAWSFADQRGKLFF.

The gene calls are TRBV11-2 and TRBJ2-3; a weak D match, TRBD2 (5 bases). The germline gives CDR1 SGHAT, CDR2 FQNNGV. The length of the CDR3 is 12 residues. V gave up 1 base and J gave up 11 bases, with 10 bases separating them. The CDR3 sequence is CASSLVTGMQYF. DNA for the CDR3: TGTGCCAGCAGCTTAGTTACGGGGATGCAGTATTTT.

This clone turned up a few times. This chain uses TRBV5-8 with TRBJ2-2; D ambiguous. Trimming shortened V by 1 base and J by 6 bases, and 7 bases separated the two germline ends. CDR1 and CDR2 (germline): SGHTS, YDEGEE. The CDR3 runs 13 residues. DNA for the CDR3: TGTGCCAGCAGCTTGCTGATCTCCGGGGAGCTGTTTTTT. Its protein is CASSLLISGELFF. The full variable domain, with the rest looked up from reference TRBV5-8 and TRBJ2-2, is EAGVTQSPTHLIKTRGQQATLRCSPISGHTSVYWYQQALGLGLQFLLWYDEGEERNRGNFPPRFSGRQFPNYSSELNVNALELEDSALYLCASSLLISGELFFGEGSRLTVL.